This T cell receptor beta chain appears in the sequencing data of a study of T cell responses to AZD1222 COVID-19 vaccine. Study in general: Second-dose groups at about 4 or about 12 weeks were pooled.

Study outcomes and limitations: Within unmutated variant regions lay the reported targets of nearly half of spike-specific TCRs. Donor demographics were predominantly white British with a female majority; clonal diversity may be underestimated.

Sequencing used immunoSEQ multiplex PCR; TCRdb keeps in-frame clones, though not all of them. The sample includes approximately 89,000 clones, about 88% of them seen just once. Turning to this clone: The antigen remains undetermined. The sample has other DNA sequences that encode this CDR3 too.

This clonotype was obtained from an adult in good health. The input for sequencing was peripheral blood, taken on day 0 of AZD1222 vaccination.

Written as DNA, the CDR3 is TGTGCCAGTAGTATTTCAGGGGGCTTGAACACTGAAGCTTTCTTT. Protein: CASSISGGLNTEAFF. J is TRBJ1-1 and V is TRBV19; 8 nucleotides agree with TRBD1. V shed 3 bases, J shed 0 bases, and the junction held 3 bases outside the gene matches. There are 15 residues in the CDR3. Germline V CDR1 and CDR2: LNHDA, SQIVND (reference sequence).